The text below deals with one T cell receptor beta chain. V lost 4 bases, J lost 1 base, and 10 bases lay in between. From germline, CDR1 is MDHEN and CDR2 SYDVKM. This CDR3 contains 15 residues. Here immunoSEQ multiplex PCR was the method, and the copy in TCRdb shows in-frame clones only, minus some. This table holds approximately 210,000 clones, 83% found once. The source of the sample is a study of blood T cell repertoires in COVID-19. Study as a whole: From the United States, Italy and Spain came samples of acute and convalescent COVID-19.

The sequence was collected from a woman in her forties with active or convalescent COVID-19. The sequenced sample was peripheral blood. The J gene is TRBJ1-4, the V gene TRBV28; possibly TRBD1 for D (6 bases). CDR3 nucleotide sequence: TGTGCCAGCAGTTCCCAAGGGGGAACTAATGAAAAACTGTTTTTT. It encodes CASSSQGGTNEKLFF.